Below, 28 T cell receptor beta chains from the same sample are listed, as sequenced in a study of CD8+ T cells in alopecia areata. The authors extracted RNA and reverse transcribed it into cDNA as the sequencing template. TCRdb's table, derived via immunoSEQ multiplex PCR, lists solely in-frame clones and lacks some. This repertoire holds 290,000 or so clones, and none appear only once. On the basis of CD4, CD8alpha, NKG2D, NKG2ACE and other markers, pooled cutaneous lymph node cells were sorted. Sequencing was performed on CD4+ T cells sorted from a lymph node. The source of these receptors is a C3H/HeJ mouse with alopecia areata. Strain MHC haplotype: H2-k.

As to this clone: All gene names here are mouse names. The CDR3 extends 4 residues past the end of the read, so its final part is completed from the germline J gene. J is TRBJ2-7 and V is TRBV13-1; no definite D call. This CDR3 spans 12 amino acids. The ends were cut back, 5 bases at V and 3 bases at J, with 9 bases in the middle. Looked up from germline, CDR1 is NSHNY and CDR2 is SYGAGN. Here the CDR3 reads CASRRHLYEQYF. The covered CDR3 bases are TGTGCCAGCAGAAGACACCTCTAT.

About this clone: The gene names here belong to mouse. The sequenced fragment ends 4 residues before the CDR3 boundary, so the rest is inferred from the germline J gene. The chain combines TRBV17 with TRBJ2-5, with 14 bases aligning to TRBD2. The CDR3 extends over 16 amino acids. CDR1 is MNHDT and CDR2 is YYDKIL in the germline V gene. V trimming: 5 bases; J trimming: 1 base; junction bases outside the gene matches: 2. The sequenced CDR3 bases are TGTGCTAGCAGTGGGGACTGGGGGGGCGACCAAGAC. Translation gives CASSGDWGGDQD. The whole CDR3 reads CASSGDWGGDQDTQYF.

This clone was seen a handful of times. Mouse gene names and germline throughout. The read terminates 4 residues ahead of where the CDR3 ends, so the germline J gene completes it. This chain links TRBV31 with TRBJ2-3, with D maybe TRBD1 (5 bases). Germline CDR1 GKSSPN, CDR2 SITVG. V was clipped by 1 base and J by 0 bases, with 20 bases between them. The CDR3 runs to 18 residues. The CDR3 protein is CAWSRLPPRTSSAETLYF. The part of the CDR3 DNA that was read is TGTGCCTGGAGTCGCCTCCCTCCCCGGACATCTAGTGCAGAA.

Comment on this clone: The gene names given are mouse names. From the germline J gene comes the end of the CDR3, since the read stops 4 residues before it. This rearrangement joins TRBV13-1 to TRBJ2-2; 11 bases are a match to TRBD2. Germline-derived CDR1 and CDR2 are NSHNY and SYGAGN. V lost 7 bases to trimming and J lost 3 bases; unmatched junction nucleotides: 5. The CDR3 loop spans 15 amino acids. The sequenced part of the CDR3 DNA is TGTGCCAGCCACACTGGGGGGGCGGACACCGGG. Translating gives CASHTGGADTG. The full CDR3 reads CASHTGGADTGQLYF.

This clone was counted only a few times. Mouse gene names and germline throughout. The CDR3 end is not reached by the read, which stops 4 residues before it; the germline J gene fills it in. Distinct nucleotide sequences in the sample also encode this CDR3. This chain connects TRBV1 to TRBJ2-3; D gene ambiguous. CDR3 length: 13 residues. V gave up 4 bases and J gave up 1 base, with 6 bases separating them. Germline assignment: CDR1 NSQYPW and CDR2 LRSPGD (reference sequence). The CDR3 region is CTCSGQGAETLYF. The CDR3 DNA, read in part, is TGCACCTGCAGTGGGCAGGGTGCAGAA.

This clone was counted a few times. Gene names and germline refer to mouse. The read halts 4 residues ahead of the CDR3 end, with the missing end drawn from the germline J gene. The rearrangement links TRBV13-3 to TRBJ2-3, with TRBD2 identical over 7 bases. Germline CDR1 NNHDY, CDR2 SYVADS. With V trimmed by 0 bases and J by 4 bases, 2 bases remained unmatched. This CDR3 is built from 14 residues. CDR3 DNA (partial): TGTGCCAGCAGTGATGGGGGACTGACAGAA. Its protein is CASSDGGLTE. The whole CDR3 protein reads CASSDGGLTETLYF.

This clone was seen only a few times. Genes here carry mouse names. The read falls 4 residues short of the CDR3 end, and the missing part is taken from the germline J gene. V usage is TRBV19 and J usage is TRBJ2-3; the match to TRBD1 covers 8 bases. CDR1 is FNHDT and CDR2 is SITEND in the germline V gene (reference sequence). Trimming took 4 bases from V and 0 from J; bases not matched to a gene: 7. The CDR3 spans 16 residues. CDR3 sequence reads: CASSYRGWASAETLYF. The CDR3 bases that were read are TGTGCCAGCAGTTACAGGGGGTGGGCTAGTGCAGAA.

This clone was detected only a few times. Gene names and germline match the mouse. The read ends 4 residues early relative to the CDR3; the germline J gene fills the gap. The chain recombines TRBV13-3 with TRBJ2-1, with D perhaps matching TRBD2 (6 bases). Germline V gene lookup returns CDR1 NNHDY and CDR2 SYVADS. V was clipped by 1 base and J by 3 bases, with 8 bases between them. CDR3 length: 14 residues. The CDR3 loop reads CASSDFGGYAEQFF. CDR3 bases read: TGTGCCAGCAGTGATTTTGGGGGCTATGCT.

Concerning this clone: Genes and germline are mouse. The read terminates 4 residues before the CDR3 end, so the remaining end is supplied by the germline J gene. The rearrangement links TRBV13-3 to TRBJ2-1; TRBD2 agrees at 9 bases. CDR3 length: 16 residues. From germline, CDR1 is NNHDY and CDR2 SYVADS. CDR3 protein: CASSDFTGGTGPEQFF. CDR3 DNA, as far as it was read: TGTGCCAGCAGTGATTTCACTGGGGGGACGGGTCCT.

There are a few counts of this clone. The gene names here belong to mouse. The read finishes 4 residues shy of the CDR3 end, and the germline J gene is used to complete it. The V call is TRBV1, the J call TRBJ2-4, with TRBD2 identical over 9 bases. The V and J ends lost 3 bases and 0 bases, in that order; junction bases with no gene match: 4. The CDR3 is made up of 16 amino acids. Germline assignment: CDR1 NSQYPW and CDR2 LRSPGD (reference sequence). CDR3 residues: CTCSATGGGSQNTLYF. The DNA read from the CDR3 is TGCACCTGCAGTGCGACTGGGGGTGGAAGTCAAAAC.

With respect to this clone: The germline and genes are mouse ones. Read sequence stops 4 residues before the CDR3 end, and the germline J gene provides the missing end. Other nucleotide sequences from this sample produce the same CDR3. The rearrangement uses TRBV13-1 and TRBJ2-2; 9 bases map to TRBD1. V shed 0 bases and J 3 bases; nucleotides not matched to a gene: 3. CDR1 and CDR2 from the germline V gene are NSHNY and SYGAGN. CDR3 length: 16 amino acids. The part of the CDR3 DNA that was read is TGTGCCAGCAGTGATGACGGACAGGGGTACACCGGG. Translated, it gives CASSDDGQGYTG. The entire CDR3 protein reads CASSDDGQGYTGQLYF.

A few counts support this clone. The gene names here belong to mouse. The read stops 4 residues short of the end of the CDR3; the missing end is completed from the germline J gene. Other DNA sequences of this sample code for an identical CDR3. This sequence joins TRBV13-1 and TRBJ2-3, with 10 bases lining up with TRBD2. This CDR3 is 15 amino acids long. The ends lost 0 bases at V and 3 bases at J; junction bases unmatched: 1. From germline, CDR1 is NSHNY and CDR2 SYGAGN. Partial CDR3 DNA: TGTGCCAGCAGTGATGCCTGGGGGGGCGCAGAA. This codes for CASSDAWGGAE. The entire CDR3 is CASSDAWGGAETLYF.

On this clone: Gene names follow the mouse nomenclature. The missing CDR3 end, 4 residues past where the read stops, is filled in from the germline J gene. The chain combines TRBV13-2 with TRBJ1-2, with D possibly TRBD1 on 6 matching bases. Germline V gene lookup returns CDR1 NNHNN and CDR2 SYGAGS (reference sequence). The CDR3 spans 17 residues. Between the trimmed V and J ends, which lost 1 base and 0 bases, there was a span of 16 bases. Incomplete CDR3 DNA: TGTGCCAGCGGTGATTTCAGTGAGGGGGGGGCAAACTCC. Its translation: CASGDFSEGGANS. From start to end, the CDR3 is CASGDFSEGGANSDYTF.

On this clone: Germline and genes: mouse. The read ends 4 residues early relative to the CDR3; the germline J gene fills the gap. This chain joins TRBV19 and TRBJ2-1; 8 bases are shared with TRBD2. Per germline, CDR1 FNHDT and CDR2 SITEND (reference sequence). The CDR3 sequence is 14 residues long. V was clipped by 5 bases and J by 1 base; unmatched bases: 2. Partial CDR3 DNA: TGTGCCAGCAGCAGACTGGGGAACTATGCT. It yields the protein CASSRLGNYA. The complete CDR3 sequence is CASSRLGNYAEQFF.

This clone was found a few times. Gene names and germline match the mouse. The observed sequence ends 4 residues before the CDR3 terminus, with the missing tail filled in from the germline J gene. The chain uses TRBV1 and TRBJ2-1, with D tentatively TRBD1 (6 bases). Trimming took 4 bases from V and 5 from J, leaving 12 bases between them. Looked up from germline, CDR1 is NSQYPW and CDR2 is LRSPGD (reference sequence). The CDR3 sequence is 14 residues long. The part of the CDR3 DNA that was read is TGCACCTGCAGTGACCAGGGGCTGGATGCT. Translated, it gives CTCSDQGLDA. The entire CDR3 reads CTCSDQGLDAEQFF.

About this clone: These gene names are mouse names. The sequence runs out 4 residues before the end of the CDR3; the remainder is reconstructed from the germline J gene. The identical CDR3 is also encoded by other nucleotide sequences in the sample. This chain uses TRBV1 with TRBJ2-7; 8 nucleotides agree with TRBD2. CDR3 size: 14 residues. Germline-derived CDR1 and CDR2 are NSQYPW and LRSPGD (reference sequence). CDR3 sequence: CTCSAAGGAYEQYF. The part of the CDR3 DNA that was read is TGCACCTGCAGTGCAGCCGGGGGGGCGTAT. The full variable domain, in which reference TRBV1 and TRBJ2-7 provide the parts outside the CDR3, is VTLLEQNPRWRLVPRGQAVNLRCILKNSQYPWMSWYQQDLQKQLQWLFTLRSPGDKEVKSLPGADYLATRVTDTELRLQVANMSQGRTLYCTCSAAGGAYEQYFGPGTRLTVL.

This clone was observed a handful of times. Genes and germline come from the mouse. The observed sequence ends 4 residues before the CDR3 terminus, with the missing tail filled in from the germline J gene. Other DNA sequences from this sample encode an identical CDR3 as well. The chain is built from TRBV5 and TRBJ2-2; TRBD1 aligns across 9 bases. The CDR3 runs to 16 residues. Germline CDR1 reads LGHNA; CDR2 reads YNLKQL (reference sequence). Trimming removed 1 base from V and 1 base from J; junction bases left unmatched: 1. CDR3 DNA (partial): TGTGCCAGCAGCCAAGGACAGGGGGGAAACACCGGG. Translating it yields CASSQGQGGNTG. The complete CDR3 sequence is CASSQGQGGNTGQLYF.

Concerning this clone itself: All gene names here are mouse names. With the read ending 4 residues before the CDR3 end, the germline J gene is used to fill in that end. At the DNA level, this CDR3 is encoded by other sequences in the same sample as well. The chain has TRBV1 and TRBJ1-1, with D possibly being TRBD1 (6 bases). The CDR3 consists of 14 residues. Germline loops: CDR1 NSQYPW, CDR2 LRSPGD (reference sequence). The V gene lost 3 bases and the J gene lost 0 bases, with 8 bases spanning the gap. The CDR3 DNA, read in part, is TGCACCTGCAGTGCGGACAGAGCAAACACA. This translates into CTCSADRANT. The entire CDR3 reads CTCSADRANTEVFF.

Notes on this clone: Gene names refer to mouse genes. Read data end 4 residues before the CDR3 end; the end is taken from the germline J gene. This chain links TRBV13-1 with TRBJ2-3, with TRBD1 matching 10 bases. The germline V gene has CDR1 NSHNY and CDR2 SYGAGN. The CDR3 totals 16 residues. The junction had 6 bases not matched to a gene; V was cut back by 4 bases and J by 1 base. This CDR3 is CASSSSGTGGAETLYF. CDR3 DNA (partial): TGTGCCAGCAGTTCATCCGGGACAGGGGGTGCAGAA.

This clone was seen more than once but under ten times. Gene names are mouse gene names. The missing CDR3 end, 4 residues past where the read stops, is filled in from the germline J gene. Other DNA sequences in the sample encode the same CDR3. This chain joins TRBV31 and TRBJ2-5; TRBD1 agrees at 11 bases. CDR1 is GKSSPN and CDR2 is SITVG in the germline V gene. This CDR3 spans 16 amino acids. The J segment lost 0 bases and the V segment lost 3 bases, leaving 5 bases of the junction unmatched. Incomplete CDR3 DNA: TGTGCCTGGAGCCTCCGGGACAGGGGGAACCAAGAC. Amino acid sequence: CAWSLRDRGNQD. The CDR3, in full, reads CAWSLRDRGNQDTQYF.

This clone was detected only a few times. Mouse germline and gene names are used. Sequencing ends 3 residues short of the CDR3 end; the germline J gene provides the rest. The V gene is TRBV19, the J gene TRBJ1-6, with D perhaps TRBD1 (6 bases). TRBJ1-6 is an ORF for which the function is uncertain. The CDR3 length is 15 residues. CDR1 is FNHDT and CDR2 is SITEND in the germline V gene (reference sequence). V was clipped by 1 base and J by 10 bases, with 15 bases between them. The CDR3 here is CASSIRRGAGSPLYF. The sequenced part of the CDR3 DNA is TGTGCCAGCAGTATAAGAAGGGGGGCAGGATCGCCC.

Note on this clone: Gene names follow the mouse nomenclature. The read ends 4 residues early relative to the CDR3; the germline J gene fills the gap. The rearrangement uses TRBV1 and TRBJ2-3; TRBD2 matches 9 bases. The CDR3 extends over 17 amino acids. The germline CDR1 and CDR2 sequences are NSQYPW and LRSPGD (reference sequence). V was clipped by 0 bases and J by 2 bases; unmatched bases: 6. CDR3 sequence: CTCSAEGGGAAAETLYF. Partial CDR3 DNA: TGCACCTGCAGTGCAGAGGGTGGGGGGGCGGCTGCAGAA.

This clone was detected only a few times. Gene names refer to mouse genes. Sequencing ends 4 residues short of the CDR3 end; the germline J gene provides the rest. The V call is TRBV13-1, the J call TRBJ2-3, with TRBD2 matching over 10 bases. This CDR3 has 15 residues. Germline CDR1 NSHNY, CDR2 SYGAGN. The trim removed 5 bases at V and 3 bases at J, leaving 6 bases unmatched. The CDR3 DNA, read in part, is TGTGCCAGCAGCCCTGGGGGGGCGGTGGCAGAA. It translates to CASSPGGAVAE. The full CDR3 sequence reads CASSPGGAVAETLYF.

This clone turned up a few times. The germline and genes are mouse ones. Read data end 4 residues before the CDR3 end; the end is taken from the germline J gene. The rearrangement joins TRBV13-1 to TRBJ2-7, with 7 bases identical to TRBD1. After removal of 2 bases from V and 1 base from J, the junction contained 3 bases not matched to a gene. Per the germline V gene, CDR1 is NSHNY and CDR2 is SYGAGN. This CDR3 is built from 14 residues. CDR3 DNA, as far as it was read: TGTGCCAGCAGTGAGCGACAGGGATCCTAT. This codes for CASSERQGSY. The whole CDR3 sequence is CASSERQGSYEQYF.

This clone showed up just a few times. Gene labels here are mouse ones. The read gets to within 4 residues of the CDR3 end, and the germline J gene fills in the rest. The chain combines TRBV13-1 with TRBJ2-2; 9 bases are shared with TRBD1. CDR1 and CDR2 from the germline V gene are NSHNY and SYGAGN. The CDR3 has 15 amino acids. The trim removed 4 bases at V and 3 bases at J, leaving 4 bases unmatched. CDR3 region: CASSPQGADTGQLYF. CDR3 bases read: TGTGCCAGCAGTCCACAGGGGGCGGACACCGGG.

With respect to this clone: Mouse gene names and germline throughout. The CDR3 end lies 4 residues beyond the end of the read and is filled in from the germline J gene. The gene calls are TRBV19 and TRBJ1-2, with D possibly matching TRBD1 (5 bases). The CDR3 loop spans 13 amino acids. The V gene lost 5 bases and the J gene lost 2 bases, with 10 bases spanning the gap. Germline V gene lookup returns CDR1 FNHDT and CDR2 SITEND (reference sequence). The CDR3 reads CASRLTANSDYTF. The covered CDR3 bases are TGTGCCAGCAGATTGACAGCCAACTCC.

About this clone itself: Here the gene names and germline are mouse. The CDR3 extends 4 residues past the end of the read, so its final part is completed from the germline J gene. The genes are TRBV13-1 and TRBJ2-7; no clear D. The CDR3 consists of 13 residues. Germline loops: CDR1 NSHNY, CDR2 SYGAGN. CDR3 amino acids: CASSDASRYEQYF. The part of the CDR3 DNA that was read is TGTGCCAGCAGTGATGCGAGCAGATAT.

In its sample, this clone was seen a few times. Any gene name here is a mouse gene name. The read ends 3 residues before the CDR3 terminus; that terminus is restored from the germline J gene. J is TRBJ1-6 and V is TRBV1; the match to TRBD1 covers 7 bases. TRBJ1-6 is known as an ORF, though its function is uncertain. Germline CDR1 and CDR2: NSQYPW and LRSPGD (reference sequence). After removal of 0 bases from V and 3 bases from J, the junction contained 2 bases not matched to a gene. The CDR3 runs to 16 residues. Incomplete CDR3 DNA: TGCACCTGCAGTGCAGATACAGGGGACTATAATTCGCCC. Its protein is CTCSADTGDYNSP. The full CDR3 protein reads CTCSADTGDYNSPLYF.